Many counts were recorded for the clone carrying this T cell receptor (beta chain). Individual cDNA molecules each received unique molecular identifiers attached to them. MiXCR, run by TCRdb on the 5' RACE reads, gives a single entry per CDR3 protein. The repertoire includes some 57,000 distinct CDR3 sequences, roughly 13% of them detected once, and more than 8.5% sits in the top ten. Germline V gives CDR1 PRHDT, CDR2 FYEKMQ (reference sequence). This CDR3 is 14 amino acids long. Trimming cost V 0 bases and J 2 bases, with 8 bases left between them. This entry belongs to a study of early T cells in non-severe SARS-CoV-2 infection. The wider study: Bulk RNA from unsorted whole blood was sequenced; chains were unpaired.

The chain links TRBV13 to TRBJ2-7; TRBD2 might be the D (5 bases). The receptor's source is an adult who was a healthcare worker with PCR-confirmed SARS-CoV-2 infection or an uninfected control (not recorded which). The specimen was whole blood. CDR3 nucleotide sequence: TGTGCCAGCAGCTTAGGCGTCGGGGCCTACGAGCAGTACTTC. Translation gives CASSLGVGAYEQYF.